This TCR beta chain was captured by sequencing in a study of OX40 agonist ivuxolimab in advanced cancers. General study points: Both CD4+ and CD8+ T cell populations in blood had undergone clonal expansion by week 6 at 0.1 to 3.0 mg/kg.

People who had autoimmune disease history or systemic immunosuppression were excluded. At baseline, cycle 4 day 1, and cycle 7 day 1, blood was sampled. Remarks on this clone: Its antigen is still unknown.

The method was immunoSEQ multiplex PCR; TCRdb's version includes in-frame clones alone and lacks a portion of them. The sample includes 100,000 or so clones, 91% of them seen just once. V was cut by 5 bases and J by 4 bases, with 17 bases left in between. The germline gives CDR1 SGHTA, CDR2 FQGTGA. This CDR3 region has 15 residues. The chain is built from TRBV7-3 and TRBJ1-1; a weak D match, TRBD1 (6 bases). The sequencing here drew on CD4+ or CD8+ T cells sorted from blood, taken in a trial of the OX40 agonist ivuxolimab. This TCR derives from an adult with an advanced solid tumor such as melanoma, head and neck, liver or kidney cancer. The CDR3 bases are TGTGCCAGCAGCCCTGGTTGGGGGCCGGGCACTGAAGCTTTCTTT. Amino acid sequence: CASSPGWGPGTEAFF.